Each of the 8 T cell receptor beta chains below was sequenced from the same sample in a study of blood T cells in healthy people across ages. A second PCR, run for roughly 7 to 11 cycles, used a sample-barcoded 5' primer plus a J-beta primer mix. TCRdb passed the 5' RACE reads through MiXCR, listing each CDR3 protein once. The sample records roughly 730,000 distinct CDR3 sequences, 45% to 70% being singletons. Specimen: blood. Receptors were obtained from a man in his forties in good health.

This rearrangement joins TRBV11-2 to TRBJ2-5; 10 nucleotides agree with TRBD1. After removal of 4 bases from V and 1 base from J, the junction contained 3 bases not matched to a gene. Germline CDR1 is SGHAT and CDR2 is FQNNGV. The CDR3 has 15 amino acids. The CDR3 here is CASSSGDRGQETQYF. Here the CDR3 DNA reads TGTGCCAGCAGCTCCGGGGACAGGGGCCAAGAGACCCAGTACTTC.

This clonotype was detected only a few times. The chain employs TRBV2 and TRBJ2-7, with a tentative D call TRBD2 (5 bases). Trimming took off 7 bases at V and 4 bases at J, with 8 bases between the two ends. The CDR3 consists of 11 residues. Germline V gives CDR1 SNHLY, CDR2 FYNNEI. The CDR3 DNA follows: TGTGCCAGCAAGCTAGCTTACGAGCAGTACTTC. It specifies CASKLAYEQYF.

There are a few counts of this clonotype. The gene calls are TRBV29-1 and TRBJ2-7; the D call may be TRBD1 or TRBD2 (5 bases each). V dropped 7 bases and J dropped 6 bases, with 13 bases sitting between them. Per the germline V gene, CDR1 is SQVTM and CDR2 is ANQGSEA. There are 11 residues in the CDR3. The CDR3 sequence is CSAWDGSEQYF. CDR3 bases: TGCAGCGCGTGGGACGGAAGCGAGCAGTACTTC.

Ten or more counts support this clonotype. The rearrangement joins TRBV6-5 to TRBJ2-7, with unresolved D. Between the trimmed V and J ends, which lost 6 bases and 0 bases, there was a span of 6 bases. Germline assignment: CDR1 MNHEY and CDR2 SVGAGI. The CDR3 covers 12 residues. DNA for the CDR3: TGTGCCAGCAGCGGCGGCTCCTACGAGCAGTACTTC. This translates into CASSGGSYEQYF.

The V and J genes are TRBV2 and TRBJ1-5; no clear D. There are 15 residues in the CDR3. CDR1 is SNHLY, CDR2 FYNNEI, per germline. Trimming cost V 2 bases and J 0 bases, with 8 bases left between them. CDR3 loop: CASSEQVISNQPQHF. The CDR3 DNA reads TGTGCCAGCAGTGAACAGGTCATTAGCAATCAGCCCCAGCATTTT.

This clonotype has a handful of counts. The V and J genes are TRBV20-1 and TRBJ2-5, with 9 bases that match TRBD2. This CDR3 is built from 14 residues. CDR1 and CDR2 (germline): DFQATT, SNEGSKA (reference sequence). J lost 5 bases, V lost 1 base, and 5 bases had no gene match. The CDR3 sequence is CSARGGGAAETQYF. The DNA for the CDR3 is TGCAGTGCTAGAGGCGGGGGGGCCGCGGAGACCCAGTACTTC.

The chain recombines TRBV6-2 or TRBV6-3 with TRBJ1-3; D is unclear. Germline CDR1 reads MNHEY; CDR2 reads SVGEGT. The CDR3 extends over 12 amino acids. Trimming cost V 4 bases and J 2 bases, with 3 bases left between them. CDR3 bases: TGTGCCAGCAGTTCGACTGGAAACACCATATATTTT. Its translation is CASSSTGNTIYF.

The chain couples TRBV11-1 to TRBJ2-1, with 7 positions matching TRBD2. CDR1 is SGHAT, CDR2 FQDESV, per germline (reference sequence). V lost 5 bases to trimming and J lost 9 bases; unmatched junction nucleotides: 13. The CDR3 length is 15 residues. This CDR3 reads CASSPLRAGVSEQFF. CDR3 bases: TGTGCCAGCAGCCCCCTCCGTGCGGGAGTGAGTGAGCAGTTCTTC.